One sample yielded the 18 T cell receptor beta chains listed below, sequenced in a study of Ad26.COV2.S vaccination and SARS-CoV-2 variants. Described treatment: roughly 19 received Ad26.COV2.S at low or high dose, single or two shots; a few received placebo; per-sample allocation not given. Each sample was drawn 63 days after the first injection (of vaccine or placebo). Profiling relied on immunoSEQ multiplex PCR, and the TCRdb table lists in-frame clones only, not all of them. The top ten hold 9% to 15% of the sample, which has hundreds of thousands of clones, 80% to 95% seen once. The material was peripheral blood, obtained in a trial of Ad26.COV2.S vaccine versus placebo. Receptor source: a person aged 18-60 years who received the Ad26.COV2.S COVID-19 vaccine or a placebo.

The rearrangement uses TRBV6-2 or TRBV6-3 and TRBJ1-2; possibly TRBD1 for D (5 bases). Germline CDR1 is MNHEY and CDR2 is SVGEGT. Trimming cost V 2 bases and J 2 bases, with 9 bases left between them. The CDR3 has 14 residues. The CDR3 DNA is TGTGCCAGCAGTTACGCGCGGGGCAACTATGGCTACACCTTC. It specifies CASSYARGNYGYTF.

The chain is built from TRBV28 and TRBJ2-1, with D possibly matching TRBD1 (5 bases). The V end lost 2 bases, the J end lost 3 bases, and 14 bases lay between the germline ends. CDR3 length: 16 residues. Germline V gene sequence: CDR1 MDHEN, CDR2 SYDVKM. CDR3 loop: CASSLGWQGLYNEQFF. The CDR3 bases are TGTGCCAGCAGTTTAGGTTGGCAGGGCCTCTACAATGAGCAGTTCTTC.

This chain connects TRBV2 to TRBJ2-5; 9 bases are a match to TRBD1. With V trimmed by 11 bases and J by 7 bases, 20 bases remained unmatched. CDR1 and CDR2 (germline): SNHLY, FYNNEI. This CDR3 comprises 16 residues. For the CDR3, the DNA is TGTGCCGGCCTCACGGTTCGGGACAGGGTAACAGGGACCCAGTACTTC. This gives the protein CAGLTVRDRVTGTQYF.

The gene calls are TRBV4-1 and TRBJ2-7, with D maybe TRBD1 (6 bases). The CDR3 has 15 amino acids. The germline CDR1 and CDR2 sequences are MGHRA and YSYEKL. Trimming stripped 1 base from V and 2 bases from J, with 12 bases between. For the CDR3, the DNA is TGCGCCAGCAGCCAAGTAGGGGGTGCGACCTACGAGCAGTACTTC. Amino acids: CASSQVGGATYEQYF.

CDR3 sequence: CASSLARWTGTFGELFF. The CDR3 DNA reads as TGTGCCAGCAGCCTGGCCCGATGGACAGGGACGTTCGGGGAGCTGTTTTTT. The chain is built from TRBV5-5 and TRBJ2-2; the match to TRBD1 covers 8 bases. The CDR3 runs 17 residues. With V trimmed by 4 bases and J by 7 bases, 15 bases remained unmatched. Germline CDR1 and CDR2: SGHKS and YYEKEE (reference sequence).

V and J are TRBV9 and TRBJ2-1, with 13 bases matching TRBD2. V gave up 2 bases and J gave up 7 bases; unmatched junction bases: 9. This CDR3 has 17 amino acids. CDR1 and CDR2 from the germline V gene are SGDLS and YYNGEE. This chain's CDR3 is CASSVHSRTSGSNEQFF. As DNA, the CDR3 is TGTGCCAGCAGCGTTCACAGTCGGACTAGCGGGAGTAATGAGCAGTTCTTC.

The chain is built from TRBV7-6 and TRBJ2-3; TRBD2 matches at 11 bases. CDR1 SGHVS and CDR2 FNYEAQ come from the germline V gene. J gave up 4 bases and V 5 bases, and 5 bases lay outside the gene matches. CDR3 length: 15 amino acids. DNA for the CDR3: TGTGCCAGCAGCGAACTAGCGGGAGTCGCAGATACGCAGTATTTT. Translated: CASSELAGVADTQYF.

This sequence joins TRBV30 and TRBJ1-1; 7 bases match TRBD1. Germline V gene lookup returns CDR1 GTSNPN and CDR2 SVGIG (reference sequence). The V segment lost 4 bases and the J segment 0 bases; nucleotides outside the gene matches: 8. The CDR3 runs to 15 residues. The CDR3 DNA reads as TGTGCCTGGACTCCCAACAGGGGCTTGAACACTGAAGCTTTCTTT. Translated: CAWTPNRGLNTEAFF.

J is TRBJ2-2 and V is TRBV3-1 (or the pseudogene TRBV3-2); TRBD2 agrees at 7 bases. J gave up 2 bases and V 4 bases, and 10 bases lay outside the gene matches. Per the germline V gene, CDR1 is LGHDT and CDR2 is YNNKEL (reference sequence). The length of the CDR3 is 17 residues. The CDR3 loop reads CASSLPPLASNTGELFF. DNA for the CDR3: TGTGCCAGCAGCCTACCCCCACTAGCGAGTAACACCGGGGAGCTGTTTTTT.

The chain carries TRBV6-1 and TRBJ2-7; D gene ambiguous. V was shortened by 6 bases and J by 3 bases, with 6 bases between the two germline ends. This CDR3 region has 11 residues. Per the germline V gene, CDR1 is MNHNS and CDR2 is SASEGT. The CDR3 DNA is TGTGCCAGCAGGCTTGGCTACGAGCAGTACTTC. Amino acid sequence: CASRLGYEQYF.

The chain has TRBV19 and TRBJ2-1; tentatively, D is TRBD2 (5 bases). V was shortened by 3 bases and J by 6 bases, with 15 bases between the two germline ends. Germline V lookup: CDR1 LNHDA, CDR2 SQIVND (reference sequence). The CDR3 consists of 15 residues. As DNA, the CDR3 is TGTGCCAGTAGTATGGCGGGCGAAGTGGTCAATGAGCAGTTCTTC. Protein product: CASSMAGEVVNEQFF.

CDR3 region: CASSYNPGDNEQFF. DNA for the CDR3: TGTGCCAGCAGTTACAATCCTGGGGACAATGAGCAGTTCTTC. The V gene is TRBV6-5, the J gene TRBJ2-1; D not resolved. V was trimmed by 2 bases and J by 5 bases, leaving 10 bases between them. CDR1 and CDR2 (germline): MNHEY, SVGAGI. This CDR3 is 14 amino acids long.

This chain links TRBV11-2 with TRBJ2-5; 7 nucleotides line up with TRBD2. The CDR3 is 17 residues long. The V gene end was trimmed by 2 bases and the J gene end by 2 bases; junction bases not matched to a gene: 11. Germline assignment: CDR1 SGHAT and CDR2 FQNNGV. The CDR3 loop is CASSLSGGTTYQETQYF. The CDR3 nucleotides are TGTGCCAGCAGCTTATCCGGCGGGACTACCTATCAAGAGACCCAGTACTTC.

The chain carries TRBV6-5 and TRBJ2-5; D tentatively reads TRBD1 or TRBD2 (5 bases each). Trimming left V 0 bases short and J 5 bases short, with 13 bases between. From germline, CDR1 is MNHEY and CDR2 SVGAGI. CDR3 length equals 15 residues. The DNA of the CDR3 is TGTGCCAGCAGTTACTCGAATGGGTGGGGGGAGACCCAGTACTTC. This sequence encodes CASSYSNGWGETQYF.

The chain has TRBV6-2 or TRBV6-3 and TRBJ2-7; D is perhaps TRBD1 or TRBD2 (5 bases each). V was pared by 5 bases and J by 3 bases, with 17 bases between. The germline V gene has CDR1 MNHEY and CDR2 SVGEGT. The CDR3 runs 15 residues. CDR3 region: CASSRGTYKVYEQYF. Here the CDR3 DNA reads TGTGCCAGCAGTAGAGGGACCTATAAGGTCTACGAGCAGTACTTC.

The V call is TRBV5-7, the J call TRBJ1-4; no clear D. TRBV5-7 is an ORF, with its function uncertain. The CDR3 spans 11 residues. V was trimmed by 3 bases and J by 10 bases, leaving 7 bases between them. The CDR3 region has the DNA TGTGCCAGCAGCTCCACACCAAAACTGTTTTTT. Amino acids: CASSSTPKLFF.

The chain combines TRBV19 with TRBJ2-7; 7 bases align to TRBD2. There are 14 residues in the CDR3. The V and J ends lost 3 bases and 0 bases, in that order; junction bases with no gene match: 2. Germline CDR1 and CDR2: LNHDA and SQIVND (reference sequence). CDR3 DNA: TGTGCCAGTAGTATGCGGGAGAGCTCCTACGAGCAGTACTTC. Residues: CASSMRESSYEQYF.

The chain carries TRBV19 and TRBJ1-5; D is uncertain. CDR3 length equals 14 residues. CDR1 LNHDA and CDR2 SQIVND come from the germline V gene (reference sequence). V was clipped by 0 bases and J by 8 bases, with 11 bases between them. The CDR3 bases are TGTGCCAGTAGTATAGACCGCGGTGGGAAGCCCCAGCATTTT. It is translated as CASSIDRGGKPQHF.